The clone carrying this T cell receptor (beta chain) was seen ten or more times. What it binds is unknown. The sample comes from a study of spatial heterogeneity in lung cancer. Study details: Raw sequencing reads included, on average, more than 8.5 appearances of each unique TCR and UMI combination. Whole-study results and caveats: Resection saw ubiquitous expanded tumor TCRs appear in blood more than follow-up did.

This sample's time point: sample taken at primary tumor resection. The donor group consisted of 55 to 85 patients who had untreated, early-stage non-small cell lung cancer. CDR3 size: 14 residues. CDR1 and CDR2 (germline): ENHRY, SYGVKD. V lost 3 bases to trimming and J lost 0 bases, with 8 bases between them. MiXCR, run by TCRdb on the 5' RACE reads, gives a single entry per CDR3 protein. The sample includes over 45,000 distinct CDR3 sequences, approximately 5.3% of them seen just once. The specimen comprised PBMCs, sampled at surgery. The chain combines TRBV10-3 with TRBJ1-1; a possible D gene is TRBD1 (5 bases). This receptor was obtained from a male donor with early-stage non-small cell lung cancer. The CDR3 sequence is CAISETGMNTEAFF. CDR3 DNA sequence: TGTGCCATCAGTGAAACAGGTATGAACACTGAAGCTTTCTTT.